The clone carrying this T cell receptor (beta chain) was observed a handful of times. Trimming took off 1 base at V and 6 bases at J, with 15 bases between the two ends. The germline V gene has CDR1 SGHTA and CDR2 FQGNSA. The CDR3 length is 15 residues. Alongside a J-beta primer mix, a sample-barcoded 5' primer served in a second PCR lasting 7 to 11 cycles. TCRdb reanalysed the 5' RACE reads using MiXCR and keeps one entry per CDR3 protein. Among some 880,000 distinct CDR3 sequences listed, 30% to 45% were seen once. The authors isolated at least 6.5 million PBMCs per sample. The data originate from a study of blood T cells in healthy people across ages.

The source material was blood. The receptor comes from a man aged 18 to 35 in good health. This chain connects TRBV7-2 to TRBJ1-1; D unclear. The CDR3 spells CASSLVPDAGSEAFF. In DNA form, the CDR3 reads TGTGCCAGCAGCTTAGTCCCGGACGCAGGATCTGAAGCTTTCTTT.